This T cell receptor beta chain was identified in a study of CD8+ T cells in alopecia areata. Study context: Severity among treated patients was scored by the percentage of scalp area affected. Study-wide results and caveats: Many expanded lesional clones persisted in scalp and blood during tofacitinib. Clonality exceeded that of normal scalp in lesional scalp, most notably in alopecia totalis/universalis.

A word on this clone: Its specificity is not known.

Treatment reported: oral pan-JAK inhibitor, 5-10 mg twice daily. Following RNA extraction, reverse transcription yielded cDNA that acted as the sequencing template. Generated by immunoSEQ multiplex PCR, the TCRdb table keeps only in-frame clones and is missing some. The repertoire holds 200,000 to 250,000 clones, with more than 45% as singletons. Trimming took off 10 bases at V and 5 bases at J, with 23 bases between the two ends. The CDR3 has 15 amino acids. In germline, CDR1 is MNHNY, CDR2 SVGAGI (reference sequence). V usage is TRBV6-6 and J usage is TRBJ2-5, with D maybe TRBD2 (5 bases). This TCR came from a human donor with alopecia areata. The sample was CD4+ T cells sorted from blood, taken at week 4, from a patient treated with tofacitinib. In DNA form, the CDR3 reads TGTGCCATTCAAAAGAGGCTAAATAGGGAGGAGACCCAGTACTTC. Its translation is CAIQKRLNREETQYF.